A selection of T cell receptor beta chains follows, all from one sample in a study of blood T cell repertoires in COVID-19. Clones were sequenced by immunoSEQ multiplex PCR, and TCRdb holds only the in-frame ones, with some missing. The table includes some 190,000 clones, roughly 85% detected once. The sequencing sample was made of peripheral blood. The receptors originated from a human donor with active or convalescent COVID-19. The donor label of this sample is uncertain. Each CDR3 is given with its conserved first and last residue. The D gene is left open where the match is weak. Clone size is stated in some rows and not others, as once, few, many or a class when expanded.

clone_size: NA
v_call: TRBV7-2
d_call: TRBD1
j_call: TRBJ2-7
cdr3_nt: TGTGCCAGCGCCTCCGGGACAGGGGTTTACGAGCAGTACTTC
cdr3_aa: CASASGTGVYEQYF

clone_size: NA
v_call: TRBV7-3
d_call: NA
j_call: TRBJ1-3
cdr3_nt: TGTGCCAGCAGCTTATCAGCGGGCTCTGGAAACACCATATATTTT
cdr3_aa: CASSLSAGSGNTIYF

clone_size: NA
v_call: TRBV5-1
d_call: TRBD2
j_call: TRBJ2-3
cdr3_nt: TGCGCCAGCAGCCCCATTGCCTCTAGCGGGGGGGCGGGAGATACGCAGTATTTT
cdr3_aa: CASSPIASSGGAGDTQYF

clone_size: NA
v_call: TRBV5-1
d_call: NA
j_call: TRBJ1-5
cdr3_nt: TGCGCCAGCAGCCCTTGGACAGAGCAGCCCCAGCATTTT
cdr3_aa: CASSPWTEQPQHF

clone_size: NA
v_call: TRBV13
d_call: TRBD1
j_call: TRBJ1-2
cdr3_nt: TGTGCCAGCAGCTCACGGGCAGGGGGCGGCTACACCTTC
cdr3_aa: CASSSRAGGGYTF

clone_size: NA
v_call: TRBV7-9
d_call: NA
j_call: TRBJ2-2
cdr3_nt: TGTGCCAGCAGCTCAACAGGGACCGGGGAGCTGTTTTTT
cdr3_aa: CASSSTGTGELFF

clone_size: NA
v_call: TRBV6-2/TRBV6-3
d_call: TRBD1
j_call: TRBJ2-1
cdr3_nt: TGTGCCAGCAGTCATGACAGGGGCCCGACCGGGGAGCAGTTCTTC
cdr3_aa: CASSHDRGPTGEQFF

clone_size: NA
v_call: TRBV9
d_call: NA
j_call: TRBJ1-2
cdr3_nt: TGTGCCAGCAGCGTGGCGGGAAGGGCACAAGGCTACACCTTC
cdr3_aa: CASSVAGRAQGYTF

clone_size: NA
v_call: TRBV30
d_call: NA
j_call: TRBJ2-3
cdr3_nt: TGTGCCTGGAGGGGAGACGACTACCCAGATACGCAGTATTTT
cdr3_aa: CAWRGDDYPDTQYF

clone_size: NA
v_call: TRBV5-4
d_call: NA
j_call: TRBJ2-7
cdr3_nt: TGTGCCAGCAGTCAAAACAGGGCCCCCTACGAGCAGTACTTC
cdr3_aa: CASSQNRAPYEQYF

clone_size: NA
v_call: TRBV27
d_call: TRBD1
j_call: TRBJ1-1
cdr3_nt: TGTGCCAGCGGGGACCTTGCCAGGGGGCTCGGTAACACTGAAGCTTTCTTT
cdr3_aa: CASGDLARGLGNTEAFF

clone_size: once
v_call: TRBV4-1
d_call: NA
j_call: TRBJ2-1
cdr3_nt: TGCGCCAGCAGCCAAGGGGCCCTAACGGAATCGTACAATGAGCAGTTCTTC
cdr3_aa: CASSQGALTESYNEQFF

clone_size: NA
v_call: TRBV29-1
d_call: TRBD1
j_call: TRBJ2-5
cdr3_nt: TGCACCATTCAGGGGGACAGGGGAAAAGAGACCCAGTACTTC
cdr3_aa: CTIQGDRGKETQYF

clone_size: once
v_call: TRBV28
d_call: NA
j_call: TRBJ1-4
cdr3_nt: TGTGCCAGCAGTCTACCCTCAGCCGGAGTAAATGAAAAACTGTTTTTT
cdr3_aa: CASSLPSAGVNEKLFF

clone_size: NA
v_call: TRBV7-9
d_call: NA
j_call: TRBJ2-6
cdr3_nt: TGTGCCAGCAGCTTAATCGGGGGGGCCAACGTCCTGACTTTC
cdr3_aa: CASSLIGGANVLTF

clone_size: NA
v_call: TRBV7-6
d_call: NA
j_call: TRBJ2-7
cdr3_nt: TGTGCCAGCAGCTTAGTAGACGGGAGTAGGTACGAGCAGTACTTC
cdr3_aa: CASSLVDGSRYEQYF

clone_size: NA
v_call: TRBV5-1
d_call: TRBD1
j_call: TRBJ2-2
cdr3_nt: TGCGCCAGCAGCTTGGCAGTGACAGGGGGCCCCGGGGAGCTGTTTTTT
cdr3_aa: CASSLAVTGGPGELFF

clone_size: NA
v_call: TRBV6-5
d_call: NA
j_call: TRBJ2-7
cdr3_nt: TGTGCCAGCAGTTACGGACTGAAGAGCTCCTACGAGCAGTACTTC
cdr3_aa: CASSYGLKSSYEQYF

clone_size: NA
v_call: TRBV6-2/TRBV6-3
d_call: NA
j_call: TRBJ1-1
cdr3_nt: TGTGCCAGCAGTTACTGGGCCATCACTGAAGCTTTCTTT
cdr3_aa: CASSYWAITEAFF

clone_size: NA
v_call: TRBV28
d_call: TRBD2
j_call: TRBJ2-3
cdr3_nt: TGTGCCAGCAGGGGACTAGCGGGGGGGCAGCGCGCAGATACGCAGTATTTT
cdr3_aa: CASRGLAGGQRADTQYF

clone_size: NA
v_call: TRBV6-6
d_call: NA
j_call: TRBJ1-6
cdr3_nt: TGTGCCAGCAGTTCGCGACGGACAACCCAAAATTCACCCCTCCACTTT
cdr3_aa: CASSSRRTTQNSPLHF

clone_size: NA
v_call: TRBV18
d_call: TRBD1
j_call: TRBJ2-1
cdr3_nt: TGTGCCAGCTCACCACCGACAGGGACGGTTGAGCAGTTCTTC
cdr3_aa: CASSPPTGTVEQFF

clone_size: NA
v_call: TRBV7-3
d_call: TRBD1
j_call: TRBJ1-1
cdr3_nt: TGTGCCAGCAGCCAGGTCGGACAGGGGAACACTGAAGCTTTCTTT
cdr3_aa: CASSQVGQGNTEAFF

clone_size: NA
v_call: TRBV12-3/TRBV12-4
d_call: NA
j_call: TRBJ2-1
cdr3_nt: TGTGCCAGCGGGGACACCACCTACAATGAGCAGTTCTTC
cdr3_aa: CASGDTTYNEQFF

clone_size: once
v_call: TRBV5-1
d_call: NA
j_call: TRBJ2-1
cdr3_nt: TGCGCCAGCAGCTTATCAGCGGACCCTGGCAATGAGCAGTTCTTC
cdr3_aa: CASSLSADPGNEQFF

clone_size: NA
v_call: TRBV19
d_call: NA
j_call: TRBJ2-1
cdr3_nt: TGTGCCAGTAGTATAGGACAGGACCACAATGAGCAGTTCTTC
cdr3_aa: CASSIGQDHNEQFF

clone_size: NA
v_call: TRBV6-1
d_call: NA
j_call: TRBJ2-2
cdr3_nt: TGTGCCAGCAGTGACAGGGGGGACGGGGAGCTGTTTTTT
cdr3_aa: CASSDRGDGELFF

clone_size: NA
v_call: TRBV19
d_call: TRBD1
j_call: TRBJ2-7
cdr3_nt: TGTGCCAGTAGTAAAGAGGGACAGGGGGCTACCTACGAGCAGTACTTC
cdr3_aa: CASSKEGQGATYEQYF

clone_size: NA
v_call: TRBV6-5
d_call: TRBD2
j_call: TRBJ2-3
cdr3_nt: TGTGCCAGCAGTTCCGAACTAGCGGGCACAGATACGCAGTATTTT
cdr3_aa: CASSSELAGTDTQYF

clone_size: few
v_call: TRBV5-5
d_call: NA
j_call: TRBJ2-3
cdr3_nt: TGTGCCAGCACCTCACAATATAACGGAGGGGGCAAGGGGGATACGCAGTATTTT
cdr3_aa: CASTSQYNGGGKGDTQYF

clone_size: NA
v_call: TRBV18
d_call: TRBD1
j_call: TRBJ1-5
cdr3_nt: TGTGCCAGCTCACCACCGACAGGGGGAAAAGGCAATCAGCCCCAGCATTTT
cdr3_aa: CASSPPTGGKGNQPQHF

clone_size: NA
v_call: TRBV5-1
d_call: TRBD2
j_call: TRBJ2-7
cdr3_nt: TGCGCCAGCAGCTTATCTAGCGGGAGAACCTACGAGCAGTACTTC
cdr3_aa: CASSLSSGRTYEQYF

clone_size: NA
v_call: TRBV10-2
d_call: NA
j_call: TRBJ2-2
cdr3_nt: TGCGCCAGCAGTGAGGCTAGCAGATCCGGGGAGCTGTTTTTT
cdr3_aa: CASSEASRSGELFF

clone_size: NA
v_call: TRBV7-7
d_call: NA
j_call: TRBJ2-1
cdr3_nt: TGTGCCAGCAGCCAAAGAGGGGGTAATGAGCAGTTCTTC
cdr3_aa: CASSQRGGNEQFF

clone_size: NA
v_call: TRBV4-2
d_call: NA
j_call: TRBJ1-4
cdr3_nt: TGTGCCAGCAGCCAAGGACAGAATGAAAAACTGTTTTTT
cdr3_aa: CASSQGQNEKLFF

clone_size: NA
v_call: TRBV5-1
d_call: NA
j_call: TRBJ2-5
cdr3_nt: TGCGCCAGCGGGGCCGGGGAGACCCAGTACTTC
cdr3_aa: CASGAGETQYF

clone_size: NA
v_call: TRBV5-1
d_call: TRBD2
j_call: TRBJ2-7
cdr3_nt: TGCGCCAGCAGCTTGGCTAGCGGGGGCGGTCCTACGTACGAGCAGTACTTC
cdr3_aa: CASSLASGGGPTYEQYF

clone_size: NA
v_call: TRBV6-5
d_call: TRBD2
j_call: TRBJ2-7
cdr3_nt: TGTGCCAGCAGTTATTTACTAGCGGGTTACGAGCAGTACTTC
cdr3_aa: CASSYLLAGYEQYF

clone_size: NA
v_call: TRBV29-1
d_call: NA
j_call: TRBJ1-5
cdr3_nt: TGCAGCGTCACGGGTGCGTGGAATCAGCCCCAGCATTTT
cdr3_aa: CSVTGAWNQPQHF

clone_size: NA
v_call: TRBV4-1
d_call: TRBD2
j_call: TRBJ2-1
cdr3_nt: TGCGCCAGCAGCCAAGCGGGGGGGCGATTCAATGAGCAGTTCTTC
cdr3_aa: CASSQAGGRFNEQFF

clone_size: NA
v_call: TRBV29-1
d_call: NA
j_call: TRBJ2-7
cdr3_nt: TGCAGCGTCTCGGACAGAGCCTACTACGAGCAGTACTTC
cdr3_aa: CSVSDRAYYEQYF

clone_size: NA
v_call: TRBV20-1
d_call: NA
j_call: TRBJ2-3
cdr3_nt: TGCAGTGCTAGGGTGGAGTTTACGCAGTATTTT
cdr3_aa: CSARVEFTQYF

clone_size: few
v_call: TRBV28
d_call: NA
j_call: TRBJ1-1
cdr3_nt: TGTGCCAGCACCTTGACGGGGGGATTTGAAGCTTTCTTT
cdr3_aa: CASTLTGGFEAFF

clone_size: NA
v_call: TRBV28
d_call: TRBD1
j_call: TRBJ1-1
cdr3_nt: TGTGCCAGCAGTTCCTACAGGGGCACTGAAGCTTTCTTT
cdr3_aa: CASSSYRGTEAFF

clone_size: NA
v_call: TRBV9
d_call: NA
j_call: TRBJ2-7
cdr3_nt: TGTGCCAGCAGCACCAACCCGAGGACAGCTTACTACGAGCAGTACTTC
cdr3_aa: CASSTNPRTAYYEQYF

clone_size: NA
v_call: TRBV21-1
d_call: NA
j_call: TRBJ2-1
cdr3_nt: TGTGCCACCGAGAGGGGGAAGCGGGAGGCCTCCCGCAATGAGCAGTTCTTC
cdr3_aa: CATERGKREASRNEQFF

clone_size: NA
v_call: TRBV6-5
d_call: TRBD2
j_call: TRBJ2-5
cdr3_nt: TGTGCCAGCAGTTACGGGCCTAGCGGGACCCAGTACTTC
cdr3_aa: CASSYGPSGTQYF

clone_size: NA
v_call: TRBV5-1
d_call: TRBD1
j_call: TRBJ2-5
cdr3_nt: TGCGCCAGCAGCTTGGCCGGGACAGGGGGAGAGACCCAGTACTTC
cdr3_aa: CASSLAGTGGETQYF

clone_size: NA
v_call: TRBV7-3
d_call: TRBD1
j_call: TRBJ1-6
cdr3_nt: TGTGCCAGCAGCCGGACAGGCGGGGATTCACCCCTCCACTTT
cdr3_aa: CASSRTGGDSPLHF

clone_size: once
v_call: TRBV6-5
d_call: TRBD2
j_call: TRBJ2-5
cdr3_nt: TGTGCCAGCGGTTACGGACTAGCGGGAGGGGTGGGGACCCAGTACTTC
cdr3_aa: CASGYGLAGGVGTQYF

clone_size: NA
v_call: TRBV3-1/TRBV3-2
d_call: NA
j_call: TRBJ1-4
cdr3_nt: TGTGCCAGCAGCCTACAGGGCTTCGGTGAAAAACTGTTTTTT
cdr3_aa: CASSLQGFGEKLFF

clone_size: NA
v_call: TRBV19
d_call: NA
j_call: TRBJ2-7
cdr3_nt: TGTGCCAGTAGTATATCGGGACGGGGGGCTCCTTACGAGCAGTACTTC
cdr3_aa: CASSISGRGAPYEQYF

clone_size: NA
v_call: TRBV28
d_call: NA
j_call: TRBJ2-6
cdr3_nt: TGTGCCAGCCGCAGTTCCGGGGGGCTGGGATTCTCTGGGGCCAACGTCCTGACTTTC
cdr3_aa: CASRSSGGLGFSGANVLTF

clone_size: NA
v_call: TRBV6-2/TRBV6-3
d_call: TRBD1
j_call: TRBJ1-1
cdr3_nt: TGTGCCAGCAGCTCAGGGGGCAGGTACGCTGAAGCTTTCTTT
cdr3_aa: CASSSGGRYAEAFF